This T cell receptor (beta chain) was identified during a study of cytomegalovirus exposure and HLA in healthy donors (dated 2017 in TCRdb). At the level of the whole study: An earlier analysis of about 560 of the donors reported approximately 260 Gb of sequence data and some 110 million unique TCR beta sequences obtained from around 180 million T cells. In addition to the first cohort of roughly 700 subjects, a separate validation cohort of approximately 120 different subjects was used. Among around 400 genotyped donors of the cohort, an average of about 240,000 unique TCR beta nucleotide sequences was sequenced per donor, of which roughly 18% were non-productive. About 280 gigabases of sequencing data and roughly 80 million unique TCR sequences made up an early release that covered fewer than 650 HLA-typed donors. To decide whether each TCR beta V gene segment behaved as functional or pseudogenic, an earlier analysis of approximately 600 of the donors relied on high-throughput TCR beta sequencing. The study combined high-throughput TCR immunosequencing, statistical association of individual TCRs with disease status, and machine learning to predict cytomegalovirus infection status. Class I and class II HLA loci were covered by the typing at four-digit resolution. All discovery cohort repertoires had been generated using a single sequencing platform. The study profiled the T cell repertoires of 550 to 700 subjects by immunosequencing and related them to cytomegalovirus serostatus. Because of strong linkage in the cohort, roughly five DR-DQ haplotypes were treated as single units for association and clustering. A later genetic analysis used genome-wide SNP genotypes for about 65% of the 666 donors, treating that subset as a discovery cohort. The number of typed donors differed by locus: about 629-630 for A, B, C, DRB1 and DQB1; 522 for DQA1; approximately 600 for DPA1; and about 450 for DPB1. The later analysis used no new phenotypic data to find candidate immune exposures, relying instead on TCR beta sequences and their occurrence across donors. A later analysis re-analyzed previously published TCR beta repertoires from several hundred donors and added high-resolution HLA genotyping to study TCR occurrence patterns. Donor age, sex, ethnicity and CMV serostatus were collected together with the repertoire data. The study was designed to test whether signatures of past pathogen exposure could be identified by cataloging public T cell receptors. Of the 398 genotyped donors, about 80% fell in the genetic ancestry cluster associated with self-reported Caucasian donors. General study outcomes and caveats: Linkage disequilibrium might explain the correlated functional status among segregating V segments, but an unknown experimental factor could not be ruled out. A later analysis found that TCR association rates varied across HLA loci, with DRB1 alleles showing the most associated TCRs and HLA-C alleles the fewest. In vitro tests confirmed that three of the cytomegalovirus-associated TCR beta chains recognize cytomegalovirus antigens. Roughly uniform sequencing depth across donors was assumed in presence/absence analyses, although this assumption may not hold. Some IMGT-functional V segments, including TRBV6-2 and TRBV6-3, could not be told apart with the 87-base-pair reads, so those segments were excluded. Across donors, most TCR sequences were observed very rarely, whereas some public TCRs were present in many individuals. The cohort was sequenced for TCR beta chains only, and without alpha or paired-chain data the features that could be detected were limited. A total of 150 to 200 TCR beta chains were listed by the study as associated with cytomegalovirus. When HLA alleles, especially DR and DQ, strongly co-occurred, TCR associations were difficult to assign to individual alleles. Because counts were too low, more than 15 rarely observed V segments, including chromosome 9 orphons, were excluded from the earlier analysis of a few hundred of the donors. In a later genetic analysis, a missense DCLRE1C variant was associated with V-gene and J-gene trimming of TCR beta chains, and the association was replicated in an independent cohort. Specific HLA alleles were associated with more than 15,000 TCR beta sequences at a false discovery rate of 0.05 in a later analysis. In an earlier analysis of about 600 of the donors, most TCR beta V segments appeared in productive rearrangements about 87% or about 30% of the time, broadly matching IMGT annotations. Because some donors lacked HLA typing at each locus, the association tests relied only on the typed subset. A later genetic analysis reported fewer N-insertions in productive TCRs among donors in an Asian-associated ancestry cluster than the roughly 700-donor mean. A cluster of highly shared sequence variants was judged likely to be a technical artifact of the sequencing pipeline. Cytomegalovirus status was reported to be diagnosed by the classifier with high specificity and sensitivity in both the original and validation cohorts. A further reported finding was that TCR beta sequences accurately predicted the HLA-A and HLA-B alleles for most subjects in the first cohort. Compared with equally common non-associated chains, HLA-associated TCR beta chains in a later analysis were more clonally expanded and had lower generation probabilities. The authors suggested that the approach could potentially be generalized to other disease states and immunological phenotypes. Most CMV-associated TCR beta chains appeared to be HLA-restricted in a later analysis, and the HLA associations seemed to be driven largely by CMV exposure. Immune exposure information for the cohort was limited to CMV serostatus. A later analysis reported that several top co-occurrence clusters appeared linked to parvovirus B19, influenza, CMV and Epstein-Barr virus.

From the cysteine through the phenylalanine, the CDR3 covers 19 amino acids. The retained sequence is limited to the CDR3, 57 bases, with the frame set at the first base. CDR1 and CDR2, per the germline V gene, are MGHRA and YSYEKL. Deletion took 0 bases off V and 5 bases off J, with a span of 23 bases between the germline ends. The library was obtained by the immunoSEQ multiplex PCR assay. The multiplex PCR relied on a mix of 60 forward primers for TCR Vbeta segments and 13 reverse primers for TCR Jbeta segments. Amplification of the CDR3 region of rearranged TCR beta genes was performed with a multiplex PCR assay on genomic DNA. The Illumina HiSeq System was used to sequence the amplified TCR beta libraries as 87-base-pair reads. The study's own analysis went as follows. In a later analysis, tens of millions of unique TCR beta chains were counted across the approximately 640 repertoires, and approximately 11 million of these chains were shared by at least two donors. Raw reads were error-corrected and collapsed into unique sequences with a nearest-neighbor algorithm that merged closely related sequences to remove PCR and sequencing errors. V, D and J gene segments were assigned by aligning CDR3 sequences to IMGT reference sequences. For a sequence to be retained, at least a six-nucleotide match to both a V gene segment and a J gene segment was required. Rearrangements were classified as productive when the CDR3 lacked stop codons and remained in frame with V and J, and all other rearrangements were classified as non-productive. Following IMGT convention, CDR3 was defined as the stretch from the second conserved V-encoded cysteine to the conserved J-encoded phenylalanine. The earlier analysis of fewer than 700 of the donors excluded sequences that lacked an unambiguous match to a single V gene segment. An earlier analysis of 550 to 650 of the donors classified V segments as functional when productive rearrangements were above 56.7% and as segregating when the standard deviation between donors was above 5%. To diagnose cytomegalovirus status from the catalog of TCR beta chain sequences, a statistical classification framework was built. A later analysis assigned V and J genes by comparing TCR nucleotide sequences with IMGT/GENE-DB human TR gene sequences. The TCRdist pipeline was used in a later analysis to assign CDR3 sequences and most-parsimonious VDJ recombination scenarios. A later analysis defined each TCR beta chain by its CDR3 amino acid sequence plus V-gene family, and excluded reads lacking a unique V-gene family. As a way to deal with suspected cross-contamination and a sequencing artifact, a later analysis dropped roughly 600 nucleotide sequences that were highly shared and had low generation probability. For each public chain, a later analysis derived a clonal expansion index from normalized ranks of inferred template counts within each repertoire. A later analysis computed generation probabilities with a VDJ recombination model fitted to out-of-frame rearrangements, and checked the results against IGoR. Hypergeometric tests were used in a later analysis to score TCR-TCR, TCR-HLA and TCR-CMV co-occurrence, with a repertoire-size bias correction applied to the TCR pairs. A later analysis estimated false discovery rates by permuting HLA or CMV assignments 20 times. In a later analysis, co-occurring TCRs were grouped with DBSCAN, and TCRdist sequence similarity was added when clustering was performed within HLA-allele-positive subsets. For co-occurrence clustering, repertoires with fewer than 30,000 or more than 120,000 public chains were excluded, along with five repertoires with anomalous nucleotide sharing. This immuneACCESS table, as held by TCRdb, lists in-frame sequences with V and J called but not all clones. Of the missing ones, under half trace to an unresolved V gene in checked studies; the others have no known cause. From that table come the V and J calls and clone size; the DNA was used to work out D and trimming. Recorded for this sample are 170,000 or so clones; around 86% of them occurred a single time. The top ten clones comprise 1.6% of the sample.

In total, about 650 healthy bone marrow donors made up the cohort. All cohort members were sampled while nominally healthy, although unrecorded immune exposures were likely present. The donor was CMV seronegative and was included in the group of a few hundred seronegative cohort members. Every donor gave a peripheral blood sample, and the peripheral blood mononuclear cells from that sample were used for TCR beta sequencing. The Qiagen DNeasy Blood Extraction Kit was used to extract genomic DNA from the blood cell samples. Notes on this clone: The antigen this receptor binds is unknown. Nothing much larger sits one base from this clone, and base qualities are not available.

Sequenced: PBMCs. Recombination linked TRBV4-1 to TRBJ2-1, and the D gene may be TRBD2, 5 bases matching. The sequence was collected from a man aged 45-60 years in good health and CMV-seronegative. The DNA reads TGCGCCAGCAGCCAAGAAAAGATACCTGGCGAGCGGATTCACAATGAGCAGTTCTTC. Protein translation: CASSQEKIPGERIHNEQFF.